These 8 T cell receptor beta chains originate from one sample sequenced in a study of chemoradiotherapy in HPV16-positive cancers (dated by TCRdb to between 2021 and 2022). Library prep was done by the immunoSEQ multiplex PCR assay. This immuneACCESS table, as held by TCRdb, lists in-frame sequences with V and J called but not all clones. Of the missing ones, under half trace to an unresolved V gene in checked studies; the others have no known cause. The sample profile shows some 8,300 clones; around two thirds of them were found once. The top ten clones comprise 9% of the sample. The sample was gathered from a patient who underwent chemoradiotherapy. The receptors originated from a human donor with HPV-associated anogenital cancer.

This clone is deemed medium-sized (0.01 to 0.1%). V usage is TRBV4-3 and J usage is TRBJ1-1; possible D gene TRBD1, 6 bases. V was trimmed by 1 base and J by 4 bases, leaving 10 bases between them. Germline loops: CDR1 LGHNA, CDR2 YSLEER. The CDR3 is made up of 14 amino acids. The CDR3 DNA sequence: TGCGCCAGCAGCCAAGCGGGAGGGGGCACTGAAGCTTTCTTT. Encoded protein: CASSQAGGGTEAFF.

The chain is built from TRBV18 and TRBJ2-3; D gene uncertain. V lost 1 base and J lost 6, with 14 bases in between. The CDR3 spans 15 residues. The germline gives CDR1 KGHSH, CDR2 LQKENI. CDR3 residues: CASSPRPVNFDTQYF. The CDR3 region has the DNA TGTGCCAGCTCACCACGGCCTGTCAATTTCGATACGCAGTATTTT.

In this sample, this clone turned up a few times. The chain recombines TRBV2 with TRBJ1-5, with TRBD1 matching over 9 bases. The CDR3 consists of 14 residues. CDR1 and CDR2 (germline): SNHLY, FYNNEI. J lost 4 bases, V lost 4 bases, and 2 bases had no gene match. Written as DNA, the CDR3 is TGTGCCAGCAGTGCGGACAGGGGAAATCAGCCCCAGCATTTT. As protein: CASSADRGNQPQHF.

V is TRBV27 and J is TRBJ1-2, with 8 nucleotides matching TRBD1. Germline CDR1 and CDR2: MNHEY and SMNVEV (reference sequence). V dropped 4 bases and J dropped 3; count of bases not matched to a gene: 7. This CDR3 has 15 residues. CDR3 coding DNA: TGTGCCAGCAGTTCTCAGGGGGCGAGGGACTATGGCTACACCTTC. It codes for CASSSQGARDYGYTF.

The rearrangement links TRBV6-6 to TRBJ2-1; TRBD2 agrees at 12 bases. This CDR3 region has 16 residues. Germline trimming cut 5 bases from V and 1 base from J; bases unmatched to any gene: 3. Germline loops: CDR1 MNHNY, CDR2 SVGAGI (reference sequence). The CDR3 sequence is CASSAGLAGSYNEQFF. The CDR3 DNA is TGTGCCAGCAGTGCCGGACTAGCGGGATCCTACAATGAGCAGTTCTTC.

V gene TRBV18 combines with J gene TRBJ2-3; 9 bases map to TRBD1. Germline lookup yields CDR1 KGHSH and CDR2 LQKENI. V was pared by 1 base and J by 5 bases, with 10 bases of the junction left unmatched. The CDR3 extends over 17 amino acids. This CDR3 is CASSPRTGGAYLDTQYF. DNA of the CDR3: TGTGCCAGCTCACCACGAACAGGGGGCGCTTACCTAGATACGCAGTATTTT.

The V and J genes are TRBV27 and TRBJ2-1; D remains unclear. Trimming took 4 bases from V and 7 from J, leaving 17 bases between them. CDR3 length: 15 residues. CDR1 MNHEY and CDR2 SMNVEV come from the germline V gene (reference sequence). The CDR3 region is CASSSWMDPLNEQFF. DNA for the CDR3: TGTGCCAGCAGTTCCTGGATGGACCCTTTAAATGAGCAGTTCTTC.

The chain recombines TRBV7-9 with TRBJ1-3; D ambiguous. This CDR3 contains 17 residues. The germline V and J ends were trimmed by 2 bases and 0 bases, with 14 bases remaining between them. Germline V gene data show CDR1 as SEHNR and CDR2 as FQNEAQ (reference sequence). DNA for the CDR3: TGTGCCAGCAGCTTAATGGCGGGATCCTTCTCTGGAAACACCATATATTTT. This sequence encodes CASSLMAGSFSGNTIYF.